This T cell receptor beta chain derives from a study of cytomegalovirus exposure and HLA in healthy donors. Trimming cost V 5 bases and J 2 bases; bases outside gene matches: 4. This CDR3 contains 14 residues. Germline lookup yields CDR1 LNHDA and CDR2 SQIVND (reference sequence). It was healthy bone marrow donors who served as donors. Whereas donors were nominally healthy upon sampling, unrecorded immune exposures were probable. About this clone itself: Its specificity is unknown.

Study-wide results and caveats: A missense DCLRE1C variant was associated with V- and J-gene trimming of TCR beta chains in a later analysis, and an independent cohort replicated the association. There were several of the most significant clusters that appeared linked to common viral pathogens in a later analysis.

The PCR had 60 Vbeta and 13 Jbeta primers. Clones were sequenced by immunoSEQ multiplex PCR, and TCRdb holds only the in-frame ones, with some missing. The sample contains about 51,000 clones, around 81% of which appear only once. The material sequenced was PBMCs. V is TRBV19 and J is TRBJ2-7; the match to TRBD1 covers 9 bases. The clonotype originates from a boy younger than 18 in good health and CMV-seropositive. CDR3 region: CASSRTGETYEQYF. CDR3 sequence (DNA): TGTGCCAGTAGTCGGACAGGGGAAACCTACGAGCAGTACTTC.